This TCR beta chain was captured by sequencing in a study of T cells in Graves' hyperthyroidism and ophthalmopathy. At the level of the study: Peripheral blood was secured at the point of initial diagnosis, before any treatment. Study-wide results and caveats: Prediction of ophthalmopathy progression came a median around 6.1 months pre-onset.

A remark on this clonotype: Antigen unknown.

The source of the PBMCs was more than 9.5 ml of fresh peripheral blood. TCR beta CDR3 sequences were amplified from RNA transcripts. HTBI primers were the set used in a first-round RT-PCR of the TCR CDR3. A single record per CDR3 protein comes from TCRdb applying MiXCR to the multiplex PCR reads. The repertoire holds 730,000 or so distinct CDR3 sequences, around 20% seen once, with about a sixth in the top ten. This TCR was recovered from a woman between 45 and 65 years old with Graves' hyperthyroidism that later progressed to Graves' ophthalmopathy. The sequencing sample was made of blood.

CDR3 loop: CASSQETGSADTQYF. CDR3 coding DNA: TGTGCCAGCAGCCAAGAGACAGGGAGCGCAGATACGCAGTATTTT. The chain has TRBV14 and TRBJ2-3, with TRBD1 matching over 7 bases. The CDR3 has 15 amino acids. Germline lookup yields CDR1 SGHDN and CDR2 FVKESK. V was pared by 0 bases and J by 4 bases, with 4 bases of the junction left unmatched.